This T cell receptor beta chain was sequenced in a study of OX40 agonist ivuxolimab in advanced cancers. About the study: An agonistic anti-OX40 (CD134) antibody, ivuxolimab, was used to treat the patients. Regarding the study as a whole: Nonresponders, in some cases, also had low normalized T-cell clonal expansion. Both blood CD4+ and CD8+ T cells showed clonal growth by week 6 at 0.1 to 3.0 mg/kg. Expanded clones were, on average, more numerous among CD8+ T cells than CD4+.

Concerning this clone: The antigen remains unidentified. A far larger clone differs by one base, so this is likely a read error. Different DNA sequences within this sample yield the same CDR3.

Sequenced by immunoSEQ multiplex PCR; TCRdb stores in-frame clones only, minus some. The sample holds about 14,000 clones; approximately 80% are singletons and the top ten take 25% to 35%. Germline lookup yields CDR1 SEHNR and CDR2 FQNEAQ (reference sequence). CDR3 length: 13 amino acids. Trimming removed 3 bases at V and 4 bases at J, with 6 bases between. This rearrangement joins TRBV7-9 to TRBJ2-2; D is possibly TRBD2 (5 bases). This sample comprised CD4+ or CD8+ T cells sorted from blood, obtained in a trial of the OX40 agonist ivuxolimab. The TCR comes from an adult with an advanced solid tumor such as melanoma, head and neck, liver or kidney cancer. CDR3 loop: CASSLGSTGELFF. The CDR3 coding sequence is TGTGCCAGCAGCTTGGGGAGCACCGGGGAGCTGTTTTTT. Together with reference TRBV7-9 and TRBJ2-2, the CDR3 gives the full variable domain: DTGVSQNPRHKITKRGQNVTFRCDPISEHNRLYWYRQTLGQGPEFLTYFQNEAQLEKSRLLSDRFSAERPKGSFSTLEIQRTEQGDSAMYLCASSLGSTGELFFGEGSRLTVL.